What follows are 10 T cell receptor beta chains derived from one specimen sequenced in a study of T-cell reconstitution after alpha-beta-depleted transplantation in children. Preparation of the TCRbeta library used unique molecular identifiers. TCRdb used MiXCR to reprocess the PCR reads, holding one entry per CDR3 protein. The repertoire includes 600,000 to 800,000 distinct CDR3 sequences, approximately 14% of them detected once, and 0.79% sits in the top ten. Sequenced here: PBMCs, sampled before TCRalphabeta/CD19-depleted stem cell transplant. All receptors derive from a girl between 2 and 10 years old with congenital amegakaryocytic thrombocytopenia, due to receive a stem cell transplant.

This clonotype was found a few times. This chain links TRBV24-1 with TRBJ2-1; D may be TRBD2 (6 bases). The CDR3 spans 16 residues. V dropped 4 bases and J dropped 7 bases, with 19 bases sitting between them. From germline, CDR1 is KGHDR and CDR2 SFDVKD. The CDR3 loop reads CATSDSGLPFSNEQFF. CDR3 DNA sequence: TGTGCCACCAGTGACTCGGGACTCCCATTTTCGAATGAGCAGTTCTTC.

The DNA of the CDR3 is TGTGCCGGGGGACAGCCCAATCAGCCCCAGCATTTT. Translation gives CAGGQPNQPQHF. The gene calls are TRBV6-2 or TRBV6-3 and TRBJ1-5, with TRBD1 matching over 7 bases. CDR3 length: 12 residues. Germline-derived CDR1 and CDR2 are MNHEY and SVGEGT. V was pared by 11 bases and J by 3 bases, with 4 bases of the junction left unmatched.

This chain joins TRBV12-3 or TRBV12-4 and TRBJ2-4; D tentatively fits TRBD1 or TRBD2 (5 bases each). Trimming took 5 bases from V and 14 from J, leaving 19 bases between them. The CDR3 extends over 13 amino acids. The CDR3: CASSPRPGTHKYF. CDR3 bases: TGTGCCAGCAGTCCCCGCCCAGGGACGCATAAGTACTTC.

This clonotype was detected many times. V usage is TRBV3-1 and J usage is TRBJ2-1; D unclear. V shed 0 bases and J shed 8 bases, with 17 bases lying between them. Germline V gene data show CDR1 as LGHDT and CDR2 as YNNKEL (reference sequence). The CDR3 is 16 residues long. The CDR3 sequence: CASSQDWAPGRDEQFF. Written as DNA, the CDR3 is TGTGCCAGCAGCCAAGATTGGGCACCGGGTCGGGATGAGCAGTTCTTC.

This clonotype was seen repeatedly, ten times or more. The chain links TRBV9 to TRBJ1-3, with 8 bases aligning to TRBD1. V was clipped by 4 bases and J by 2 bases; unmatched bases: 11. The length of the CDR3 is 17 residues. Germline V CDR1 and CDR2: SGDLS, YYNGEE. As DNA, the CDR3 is TGTGCCAGCAGCAACAACATAGGACAGGGAACTGGAAACACCATATATTTT. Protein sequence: CASSNNIGQGTGNTIYF.

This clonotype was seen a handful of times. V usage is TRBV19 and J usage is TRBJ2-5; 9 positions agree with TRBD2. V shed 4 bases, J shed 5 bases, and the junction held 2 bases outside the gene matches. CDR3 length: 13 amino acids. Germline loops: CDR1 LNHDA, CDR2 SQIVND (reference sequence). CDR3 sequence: CASSKAGGETQYF. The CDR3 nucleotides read TGTGCCAGTAGTAAAGCGGGAGGTGAGACCCAGTACTTC.

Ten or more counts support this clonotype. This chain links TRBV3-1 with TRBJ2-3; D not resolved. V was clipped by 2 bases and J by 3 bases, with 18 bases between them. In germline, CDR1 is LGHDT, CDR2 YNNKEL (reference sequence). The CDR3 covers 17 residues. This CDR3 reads CASSQPVGAIGTDTQYF. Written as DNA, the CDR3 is TGTGCCAGCAGCCAACCTGTCGGAGCGATAGGAACAGATACGCAGTATTTT.

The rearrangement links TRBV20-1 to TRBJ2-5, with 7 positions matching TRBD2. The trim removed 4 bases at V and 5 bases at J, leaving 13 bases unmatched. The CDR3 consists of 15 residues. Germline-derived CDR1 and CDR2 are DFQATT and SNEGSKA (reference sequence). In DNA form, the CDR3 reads TGCAGTGCTAACCAAGGCATGACTAGCTCGGAGACCCAGTACTTC. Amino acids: CSANQGMTSSETQYF.

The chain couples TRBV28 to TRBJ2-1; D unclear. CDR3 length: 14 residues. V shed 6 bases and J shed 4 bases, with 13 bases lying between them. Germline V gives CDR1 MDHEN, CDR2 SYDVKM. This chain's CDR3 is CASSILTPYNEQFF. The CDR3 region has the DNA TGTGCCAGCAGCATACTAACACCTTACAATGAGCAGTTCTTC.

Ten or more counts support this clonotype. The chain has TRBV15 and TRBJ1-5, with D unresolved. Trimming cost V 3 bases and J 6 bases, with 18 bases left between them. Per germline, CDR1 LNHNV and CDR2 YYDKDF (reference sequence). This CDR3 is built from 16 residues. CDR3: CATSREHYYQAQPQHF. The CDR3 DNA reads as TGTGCCACCAGCAGGGAACACTATTACCAAGCTCAGCCCCAGCATTTT. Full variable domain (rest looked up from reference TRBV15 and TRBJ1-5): DAMVIQNPRYQVTQFGKPVTLSCSQTLNHNVMYWYQQKSSQAPKLLFHYYDKDFNNEADTPDNFQSRRPNTSFCFLDIRSPGLGDTAMYLCATSREHYYQAQPQHFGDGTRLSIL.